This entry features one T cell receptor beta chain sequence. What it binds is not known. Using its own MiXCR run on the PCR reads, TCRdb lists one record per CDR3 protein. The repertoire holds about 330,000 distinct CDR3 sequences, 24% seen once, with about 0.74% in the top ten. This entry belongs to a study of molecular identifiers for immune sequencing clone quantification. The CDR3 spans 14 residues. V lost 7 bases to trimming and J lost 1 base, with 15 bases between them. Germline CDR1 SGHRS, CDR2 YFSETQ. Study-level findings and limits: Spiked TCR RNA from one Jurkat cell reportedly showed up when mixed among 850,000 to 1,000,000 naive cells.

Isolation of naive CD8 T cells was achieved by sorting on a CD8+CD4-CCR7+CD45RA+ phenotype. Material: naive CD8+ T cells from blood, with Jurkat cell RNA spiked in. Regarding subset: FACS-sorted CD8+CD4-CCR7+CD45RA+ naive T cells. This chain links TRBV5-1 with TRBJ2-7, with D tentatively TRBD1 or TRBD2 (5 bases each). The source is a human donor in good health. Some libraries in this study had Jurkat cell RNA spiked in. This CDR3 is CASRTLGVSYEQYF. CDR3 coding DNA: TGCGCCAGCCGCACCCTGGGGGTATCCTACGAGCAGTACTTC. The full variable domain, in which reference TRBV5-1 and TRBJ2-7 provide the parts outside the CDR3, is KAGVTQTPRYLIKTRGQQVTLSCSPISGHRSVSWYQQTPGQGLQFLFEYFSETQRNKGNFPGRFSGRQFSNSRSEMNVSTLELGDSALYLCASRTLGVSYEQYFGPGTRLTVT.